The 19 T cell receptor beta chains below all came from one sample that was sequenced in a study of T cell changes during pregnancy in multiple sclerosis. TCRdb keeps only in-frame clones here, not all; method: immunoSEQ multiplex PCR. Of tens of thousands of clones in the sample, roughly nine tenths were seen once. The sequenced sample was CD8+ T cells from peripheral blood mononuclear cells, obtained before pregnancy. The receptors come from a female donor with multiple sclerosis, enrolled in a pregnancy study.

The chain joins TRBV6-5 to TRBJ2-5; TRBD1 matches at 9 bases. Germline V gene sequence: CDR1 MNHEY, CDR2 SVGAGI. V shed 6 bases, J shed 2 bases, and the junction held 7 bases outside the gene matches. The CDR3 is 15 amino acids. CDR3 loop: CASRPRDRAQETQYF. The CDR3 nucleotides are TGTGCCAGCAGACCTCGGGACAGGGCACAAGAGACCCAGTACTTC.

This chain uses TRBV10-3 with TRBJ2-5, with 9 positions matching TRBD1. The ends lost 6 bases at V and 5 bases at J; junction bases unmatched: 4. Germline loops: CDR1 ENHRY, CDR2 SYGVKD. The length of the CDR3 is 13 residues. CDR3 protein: CAIRSGTGETQYF. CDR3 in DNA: TGTGCCATCAGATCCGGGACAGGGGAGACCCAGTACTTC.

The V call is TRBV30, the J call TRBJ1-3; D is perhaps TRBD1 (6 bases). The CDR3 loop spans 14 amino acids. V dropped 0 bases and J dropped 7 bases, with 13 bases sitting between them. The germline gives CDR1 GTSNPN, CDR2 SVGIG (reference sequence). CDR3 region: CAWSVSGGRNTIYF. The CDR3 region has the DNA TGTGCCTGGAGTGTCAGCGGGGGCAGGAACACCATATATTTT.

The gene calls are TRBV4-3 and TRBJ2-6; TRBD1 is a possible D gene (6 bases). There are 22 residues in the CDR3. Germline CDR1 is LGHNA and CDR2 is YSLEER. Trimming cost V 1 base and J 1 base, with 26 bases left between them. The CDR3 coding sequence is TGCGCCAGCAGCCAAGGTGGGCGGTTTAAGGACAGACCGAGTTCTGGGGCCAACGTCCTGACTTTC. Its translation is CASSQGGRFKDRPSSGANVLTF.

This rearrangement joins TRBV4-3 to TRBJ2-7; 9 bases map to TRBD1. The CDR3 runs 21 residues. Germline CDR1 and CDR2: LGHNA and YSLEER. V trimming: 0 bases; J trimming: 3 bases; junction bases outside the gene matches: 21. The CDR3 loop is CASSQDPKGLSGTGRFYEQYF. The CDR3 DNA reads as TGCGCCAGCAGCCAAGACCCCAAGGGACTTTCCGGGACAGGGCGGTTCTACGAGCAGTACTTC.

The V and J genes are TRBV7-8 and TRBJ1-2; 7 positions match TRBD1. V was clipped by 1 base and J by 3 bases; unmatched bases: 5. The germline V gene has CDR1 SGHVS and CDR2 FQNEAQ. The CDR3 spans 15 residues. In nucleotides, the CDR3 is TGTGCCAGCAGCTTAGTTGGCAGGGGGGACTATGGCTACACCTTC. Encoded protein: CASSLVGRGDYGYTF.

In nucleotides, the CDR3 is TGTGCCAGCACCTTTGGGGGGGCAGAAAAACTGTTTTTT. It translates to CASTFGGAEKLFF. V usage is TRBV7-8 and J usage is TRBJ1-4; TRBD1 might be the D (6 bases). The V and J ends lost 7 bases and 8 bases respectively, with 14 bases between them. Germline loops: CDR1 SGHVS, CDR2 FQNEAQ. CDR3 length: 13 amino acids. Full variable domain (rest looked up from reference TRBV7-8 and TRBJ1-4): GAGVSQSPRYKVAKRGQDVALRCDPISGHVSLFWYQQALGQGPEFLTYFQNEAQLDKSGLPSDRFFAERPEGSVSTLKIQRTQQEDSAVYLCASTFGGAEKLFFGSGTQLSVL.

CDR3 in amino acids: CASSMGAMNTEAFF. CDR3 DNA: TGTGCCAGTAGTATGGGAGCCATGAACACTGAAGCTTTCTTT. The chain joins TRBV19 to TRBJ1-1; no definite D call. Germline CDR1 is LNHDA and CDR2 is SQIVND (reference sequence). CDR3 length: 14 residues. V lost 3 bases and J 0 bases, leaving 8 bases between the germline ends.

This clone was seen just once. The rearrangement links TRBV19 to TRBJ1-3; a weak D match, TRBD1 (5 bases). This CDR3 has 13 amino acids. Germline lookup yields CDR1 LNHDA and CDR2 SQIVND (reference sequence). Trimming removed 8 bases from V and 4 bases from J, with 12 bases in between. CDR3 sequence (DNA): TGTGCCAGTTCGGAGGGGATGGGAAACACCATATATTTT. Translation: CASSEGMGNTIYF.

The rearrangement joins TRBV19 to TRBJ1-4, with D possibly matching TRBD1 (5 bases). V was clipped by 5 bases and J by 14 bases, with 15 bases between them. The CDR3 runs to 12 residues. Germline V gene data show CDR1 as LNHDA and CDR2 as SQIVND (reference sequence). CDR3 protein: CASSPTNQGLFF. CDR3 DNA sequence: TGTGCCAGTAGTCCCACTAACCAGGGTCTGTTTTTT.

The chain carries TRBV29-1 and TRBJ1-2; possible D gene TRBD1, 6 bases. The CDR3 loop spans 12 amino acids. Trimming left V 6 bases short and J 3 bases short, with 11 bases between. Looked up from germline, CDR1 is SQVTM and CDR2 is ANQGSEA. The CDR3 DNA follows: TGCAGCGTACGACAGGACCACTATGGCTACACCTTC. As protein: CSVRQDHYGYTF.

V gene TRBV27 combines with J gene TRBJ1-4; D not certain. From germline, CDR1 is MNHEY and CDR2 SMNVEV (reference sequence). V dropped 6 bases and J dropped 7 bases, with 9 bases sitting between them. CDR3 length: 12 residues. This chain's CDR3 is CASSLIGEKLFF. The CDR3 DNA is TGTGCCAGCAGCCTTATCGGTGAAAAACTGTTTTTT.

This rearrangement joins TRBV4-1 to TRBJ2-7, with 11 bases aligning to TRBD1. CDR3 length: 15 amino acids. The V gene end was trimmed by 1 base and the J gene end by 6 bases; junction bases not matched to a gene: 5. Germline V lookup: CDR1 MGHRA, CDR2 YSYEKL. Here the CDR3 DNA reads TGCGCCAGCAGCCAAGCCCCGGGACAGGGGGTCGAGCAGTACTTC. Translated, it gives CASSQAPGQGVEQYF.

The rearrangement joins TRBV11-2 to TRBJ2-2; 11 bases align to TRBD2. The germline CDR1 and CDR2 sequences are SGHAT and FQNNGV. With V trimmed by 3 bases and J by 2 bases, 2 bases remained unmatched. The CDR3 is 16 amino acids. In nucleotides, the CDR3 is TGTGCCAGCAGCTTTAGCGGGGGGGGTAACACCGGGGAGCTGTTTTTT. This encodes CASSFSGGGNTGELFF.

CDR3 nucleotide sequence: TGTGCCAGCGCCCCCGAGGGTACCGGGGAGCTGTTTTTT. Protein: CASAPEGTGELFF. V and J are TRBV6-4 and TRBJ2-2; D perhaps matches TRBD2 (5 bases). V was trimmed by 8 bases and J by 5 bases, leaving 12 bases between them. The CDR3 sequence is 13 residues long. CDR1 is MRHNA, CDR2 SNTAGT, per germline.

DNA for the CDR3: TGTGCCAGCAGCTTAAGGCGGGGCAACACAGATACGCAGTATTTT. Its protein product is CASSLRRGNTDTQYF. This rearrangement joins TRBV11-3 to TRBJ2-3; D perhaps matches TRBD2 (6 bases). The V end was cut by 2 bases, the J end by 2 bases, with 11 bases between. In germline, CDR1 is SGHNT, CDR2 YENEEA. This CDR3 has 15 residues.

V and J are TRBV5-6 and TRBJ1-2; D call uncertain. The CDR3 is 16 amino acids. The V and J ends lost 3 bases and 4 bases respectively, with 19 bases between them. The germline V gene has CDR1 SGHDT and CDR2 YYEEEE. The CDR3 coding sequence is TGTGCCAGCAGCTCCGGGGTGGGGAGGTTTGGCTATGGCTACACCTTC. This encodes CASSSGVGRFGYGYTF.

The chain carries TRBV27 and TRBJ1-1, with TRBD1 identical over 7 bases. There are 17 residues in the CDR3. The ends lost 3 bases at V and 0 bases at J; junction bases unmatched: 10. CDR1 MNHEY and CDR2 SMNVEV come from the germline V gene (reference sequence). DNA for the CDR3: TGTGCCAGCAGTTTGTCAGACAGGGACCTTATGAACACTGAAGCTTTCTTT. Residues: CASSLSDRDLMNTEAFF.

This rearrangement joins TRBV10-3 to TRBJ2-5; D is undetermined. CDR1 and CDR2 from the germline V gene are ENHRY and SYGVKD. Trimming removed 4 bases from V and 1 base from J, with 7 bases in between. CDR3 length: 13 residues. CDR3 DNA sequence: TGTGCCATCAGTGGGTACAGCCAAGAGACCCAGTACTTC. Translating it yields CAISGYSQETQYF.